One and the same sample provided the 14 T cell receptor beta chains below, sequenced in a study of blood T cells in healthy people across ages. The authors ran a second PCR of roughly 7 to 11 cycles using a sample-barcoded 5' primer and a J-beta primer mix. TCRdb processed the 5' RACE reads anew with MiXCR; each CDR3 protein has one entry. The sample records roughly 680,000 distinct CDR3 sequences, around a fifth being singletons. Input material: blood. These receptor sequences come from a man between 65 and 80 years old in good health.

This clonotype was picked up a small number of times. The CDR3 does not end in the conserved phenylalanine or tryptophan, so this is likely a read error. V is TRBV27 and J is TRBJ1-1; D perhaps matches TRBD1 (6 bases). Germline CDR1 reads MNHEY; CDR2 reads SMNVEV (reference sequence). V was shortened by 6 bases and J by 4 bases, with 12 bases between the two germline ends. There are 13 residues in the CDR3. CDR3 sequence reads: CASRQTGFTEAFL. The CDR3 DNA reads as TGTGCCAGCAGGCAGACAGGTTTCACTGAAGCTTTCCTT.

V usage is TRBV3-1 and J usage is TRBJ1-2, with 7 bases lining up with TRBD1. CDR1 and CDR2 (germline): LGHDT, YNNKEL (reference sequence). The CDR3 has 14 residues. With 4 bases clipped from V and 2 bases from J, the junction kept 4 bases outside the gene matches. The CDR3, as DNA: TGTGCCAGCAGCCCTACGGGACAGAACTATGGCTACACCTTC. Encoded protein: CASSPTGQNYGYTF.

The chain has TRBV6-6 and TRBJ2-1; D is undetermined. Germline loops: CDR1 MNHNY, CDR2 SVGAGI (reference sequence). V lost 6 bases to trimming and J lost 4 bases, with 10 bases between them. The CDR3 loop spans 13 amino acids. In DNA form, the CDR3 reads TGTGCCAGCAGAGCTGATAGTTACAATGAGCAGTTCTTC. Protein sequence: CASRADSYNEQFF.

The sample holds a few counts of this clonotype. The CDR3 region is CSASLTSTDTQYF. CDR3 DNA sequence: TGCAGTGCTAGCCTGACTAGCACAGATACGCAGTATTTT. The rearrangement links TRBV20-1 to TRBJ2-3; D gene uncertain. The CDR3 sequence is 13 residues long. The germline gives CDR1 DFQATT, CDR2 SNEGSKA (reference sequence). The V end lost 3 bases, the J end lost 0 bases, and 7 bases lay between the germline ends.

The chain employs TRBV10-2 and TRBJ2-1, with 10 bases that match TRBD2. The V gene end was trimmed by 7 bases and the J gene end by 0 bases; junction bases not matched to a gene: 6. Germline V gene data show CDR1 as WSHSY and CDR2 as SAAADI. The CDR3 is made up of 16 amino acids. CDR3 nucleotides: TGCGCCAGCACCACCGGGACTAGCGACTCCTACAATGAGCAGTTCTTC. Encoded protein: CASTTGTSDSYNEQFF.

The chain recombines TRBV29-1 with TRBJ2-5; D unresolved. The V gene's germline CDR1 is SQVTM and CDR2 ANQGSEA. V lost 4 bases to trimming and J lost 0 bases, with 9 bases between them. CDR3 length equals 13 residues. CDR3 coding DNA: TGCAGCGTTGTGTCCAGTAACCAAGAGACCCAGTACTTC. Protein sequence: CSVVSSNQETQYF.

The genes are TRBV7-3 and TRBJ1-4, with D perhaps TRBD1 (6 bases). Trimming left V 6 bases short and J 7 bases short, with 15 bases between. From germline, CDR1 is SGHTA and CDR2 FQGTGA. The CDR3 has 14 residues. The CDR3 bases are TGTGCCAGCAGAGAGGGACTGGGGGCTGAAAAACTGTTTTTT. This gives the protein CASREGLGAEKLFF.

The chain is built from TRBV3-1 and TRBJ1-2; 7 bases match TRBD1. The CDR3 has 14 amino acids. J lost 7 bases, V lost 1 base, and 6 bases had no gene match. Germline loops: CDR1 LGHDT, CDR2 YNNKEL (reference sequence). The CDR3 protein is CASSQGDRVGGYTF. In nucleotides, the CDR3 is TGTGCCAGCAGCCAAGGTGACAGGGTCGGTGGCTACACCTTC.

The rearrangement joins TRBV6-1 to TRBJ1-1; D ambiguous. Trimming removed 2 bases at V and 2 bases at J, with 9 bases between. Germline V CDR1 and CDR2: MNHNS, SASEGT. The CDR3 covers 14 residues. CDR3 nucleotides: TGTGCCAGCAGTGAAAATGCCATAAACACTGAAGCTTTCTTT. Residues: CASSENAINTEAFF.

The chain uses TRBV7-9 and TRBJ2-7; 12 bases map to TRBD2. CDR1 and CDR2 (germline): SEHNR, FQNEAQ (reference sequence). Unmatched junction bases numbered 3, after V lost 3 bases and J lost 0 bases. CDR3 length equals 16 residues. The CDR3 protein is CASSFGTSGPSYEQYF. CDR3 nucleotides: TGTGCCAGCAGCTTCGGGACTAGCGGGCCCTCCTACGAGCAGTACTTC.

A few counts support this clonotype. The gene calls are TRBV2 and TRBJ2-3; D unresolved. CDR3 size: 15 residues. Germline-derived CDR1 and CDR2 are SNHLY and FYNNEI. Trimming stripped 7 bases from V and 0 bases from J, with 14 bases between. CDR3 protein: CASKLDSLSTDTQYF. CDR3 DNA sequence: TGTGCCAGCAAGCTCGACTCGCTCAGCACAGATACGCAGTATTTT.

In this sample, this clonotype turned up many times. The chain joins TRBV28 to TRBJ2-1; TRBD2 agrees at 16 bases. The CDR3 runs to 18 residues. The J segment lost 7 bases and the V segment lost 5 bases, leaving 11 bases of the junction unmatched. The germline CDR1 and CDR2 sequences are MDHEN and SYDVKM. This CDR3 is CASSAGTSGRAGSNEQFF. CDR3 DNA sequence: TGTGCCAGCAGTGCCGGGACTAGCGGGAGGGCGGGGTCGAATGAGCAGTTCTTC. Drawing the rest from reference TRBV28 and TRBJ2-1, the complete variable domain is DVKVTQSSRYLVKRTGEKVFLECVQDMDHENMFWYRQDPGLGLRLIYFSYDVKMKEKGDIPEGYSVSREKKERFSLILESASTNQTSMYLCASSAGTSGRAGSNEQFFGPGTRLTVL.

This clonotype was seen many times. V usage is TRBV3-1 and J usage is TRBJ2-7; D is perhaps TRBD1 (5 bases). V was shortened by 1 base and J by 9 bases, with 10 bases between the two germline ends. This CDR3 region has 12 residues. Germline lookup yields CDR1 LGHDT and CDR2 YNNKEL (reference sequence). CDR3 DNA: TGTGCCAGCAGCCAAGTTGTACAGGTGCAGTACTTC. This gives the protein CASSQVVQVQYF.

This clonotype was seen a handful of times. The junction shows a germline mismatch at one end, possibly a read error. The V gene is TRBV3-1, the J gene TRBJ1-1; D is uncertain. The germline gives CDR1 LGHDT, CDR2 YNNKEL (reference sequence). This CDR3 has 11 amino acids. The CDR3 loop is CANSQMGWAFF. CDR3 sequence (DNA): TGTGCCAACAGCCAAATGGGTTGGGCTTTCTTT.